This is a list of T cell receptor beta chains from one sample in a study of shared clonotypes between healthy human individuals. Generated by immunoSEQ multiplex PCR, the TCRdb table keeps only in-frame clones and is missing some. The table includes about 2,100,000 clones, around 93% detected once. The sequencing input was naive CD8+ T cells from PBMCs. All receptors come from a man in his late teens or twenties in good health. Some clones in this sample may be carry-over from other donors' samples. Each CDR3 is given with its conserved first and last residue. Part of the rows lack a size; the others show once, few, many or a class for expanded clones.

size: NA; V: TRBV5-6; CDR3: CASSQGTLNEQFF
size: NA; V: TRBV5-6; CDR3: CASSLGQGKKYF
size: NA; V: TRBV19; CDR3: CASSILRWLGQPQHF
size: NA; V: TRBV5-1; CDR3: CASSPRLADSYEQYF
size: NA; V: TRBV5-6; CDR3: CASSLGRAGGRNEQYF
size: NA; V: TRBV7-6; CDR3: CASSFIGLAGGEGEQFF
size: NA; V: TRBV19; CDR3: CASSIPLKEGISNQPQHF
size: NA; V: TRBV27; CDR3: CASSLRGGQHGYTF
size: NA; V: TRBV27; CDR3: CASSFIPAYDYEQYF
size: NA; V: TRBV18; CDR3: CASSPSVLDRGLAGWEKLFF
size: NA; V: TRBV13; CDR3: CASSPRGTLNTEAFF
size: once; V: TRBV19; CDR3: CASSQPDNPYEQYF
size: NA; V: TRBV27; CDR3: CASGERGEETQYF
size: NA; V: TRBV9; CDR3: CASSAGTGATYEQYF
size: few; V: TRBV28; CDR3: CASSLAPDIAGFF
size: NA; V: TRBV27; CDR3: CASSWGAGGLSEQFF
size: few; V: TRBV11-2; CDR3: CASSWTRGGPNEQFF
size: NA; V: TRBV7-6; CDR3: CASSRGTDYGYTF
size: NA; V: TRBV27; CDR3: CASSSTTRGYEQYF
size: NA; V: TRBV28; CDR3: CASGQGANGYTF
size: once; V: TRBV4-2; CDR3: CASSQGTSGYEQYF
size: NA; V: TRBV5-4; CDR3: CASSLTAGGPHEQFF
size: NA; V: TRBV11-2; CDR3: CACEGSSTDTQYF
size: once; V: TRBV28; CDR3: CASSTQGWETQYF
size: NA; V: TRBV28; CDR3: CASSFVQGRSPLHF
size: NA; V: TRBV28; CDR3: CASNEGGEAFF
size: NA; V: TRBV4-1; CDR3: CASSQVHSPGESYGYTF
size: once; V: TRBV28; CDR3: CASSLTTADEQFF
size: NA; V: TRBV15; CDR3: CATSRDPGLADNEQFF
size: NA; V: TRBV10-3; CDR3: CAISVGGRDQPQHF
size: NA; V: TRBV18; CDR3: CASRELGAANEKLFF
size: NA; V: TRBV29-1; CDR3: CSAGPRNTEAFF